This T cell receptor (beta chain) was observed in a study of blood T cell repertoires in COVID-19. Study-wide background: Spain, Italy and the United States supplied samples that represented acute and convalescent COVID-19. From T cells, B-cell-depleted T cells, or PBMCs came the material, which was cDNA or gDNA.

The data were produced by immunoSEQ multiplex PCR, yet TCRdb's version contains in-frame clones alone and is incomplete. The sample contains 250,000 to 300,000 clones, 80% to 90% of which appear only once. In terms of age and location, participants ranged from about 18 to 90 years and lived in about 25 US areas. Each participant's cohort was designated according to participant-reported clinical history. The source material was PBMCs or T cells enriched from blood (not recorded which). The receptor's source is a man aged 30 to 39 with acute COVID-19.

DNA of the CDR3: TGCGCCAGCAGGTACGCCGGGACAGGCACAGATACGCAGTATTTT. Its translation: CASRYAGTGTDTQYF. The chain has TRBV10-2 and TRBJ2-3; TRBD1 agrees at 7 bases. The CDR3 is 15 residues long. The junction had 7 bases not matched to a gene; V was cut back by 6 bases and J by 1 base. CDR1 and CDR2 from the germline V gene are WSHSY and SAAADI.